This entry describes one TCR beta chain. Original methodology: Estimation of nucleated cell counts was performed using reference gene primer amplification. The assay was immunoSEQ multiplex PCR, and TCRdb's table has in-frame clones only and misses some. That table is the source of V, J and clone size, and D and trimming were worked out from the DNA. This sample has about 170,000 clones, with 79% found just once. Recruits, aged roughly 18 to 89 years, lived in about two dozen US areas. The data were obtained in a study of blood T cell repertoires in COVID-19. Study-wide context: Acute and convalescent COVID-19 specimens originated in the United States, Italy and Spain. PBMCs, B-cell-depleted T cells, or T cells provided the cDNA or gDNA that made up the material.

The germline V gene has CDR1 SGHRS and CDR2 YFSETQ. CDR3 size: 16 residues. The V gene end was trimmed by 2 bases and the J gene end by 0 bases; junction bases not matched to a gene: 4. Input material: PBMCs or T cells enriched from blood (not recorded which). The sequence was collected from a woman aged 70 to 79 in a cohort exposed to, infected with or recovered from COVID-19 (not recorded which). The chain combines TRBV5-1 with TRBJ2-1, with 8 bases that match TRBD2. The CDR3 reads CASSFLGTSSYNEQFF. In DNA, the CDR3 is TGCGCCAGCAGCTTTCTTGGGACTAGCTCCTACAATGAGCAGTTCTTC.